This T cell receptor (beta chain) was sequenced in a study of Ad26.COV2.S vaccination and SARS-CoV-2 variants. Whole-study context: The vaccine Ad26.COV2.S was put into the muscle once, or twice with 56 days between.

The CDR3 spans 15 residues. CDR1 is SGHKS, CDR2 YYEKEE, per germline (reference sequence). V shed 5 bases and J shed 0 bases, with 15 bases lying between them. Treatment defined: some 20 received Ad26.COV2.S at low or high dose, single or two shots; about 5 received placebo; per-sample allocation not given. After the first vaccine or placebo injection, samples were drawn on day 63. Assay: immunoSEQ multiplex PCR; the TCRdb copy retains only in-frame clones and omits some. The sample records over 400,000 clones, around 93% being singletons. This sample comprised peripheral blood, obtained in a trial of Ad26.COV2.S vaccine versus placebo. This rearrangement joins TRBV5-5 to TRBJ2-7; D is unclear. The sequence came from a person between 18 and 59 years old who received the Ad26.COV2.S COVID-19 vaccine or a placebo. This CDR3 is CASSLTYLSSYEQYF. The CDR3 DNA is TGTGCCAGCAGTCTAACCTACTTGAGCTCCTACGAGCAGTACTTC.